This T cell receptor beta chain comes out of a study of PD-1 blockade in classical Hodgkin lymphoma. Findings of the study overall: As was reported, newly diagnosed patients showed lower baseline TCR diversity than healthy donors did. By C4D1 there was a significant rise in CD4+ TCR diversity but not in CD8+ TCR diversity.

Germline V gene data show CDR1 as MNHEY and CDR2 as SMNVEV (reference sequence). Trimming removed 4 bases from V and 0 bases from J, with 12 bases in between. The CDR3 has 15 amino acids. Worth noting for this clone: Its antigen is not known.

Specified time point: cycle 4 day 1 (C4D1), after more than five weeks of nivolumab. Autologous stem cell transplantation was followed by relapse in every patient, and brentuximab vedotin exposure varied. Measured with immunoSEQ multiplex PCR; TCRdb has only the in-frame clones, and not every one. The table shows tens of thousands of clones, with around nine tenths occurring only once. The chain couples TRBV27 to TRBJ1-2; TRBD1 might be the D (6 bases). The sequence came from a human donor with classical Hodgkin lymphoma. Source: peripheral blood mononuclear cells (PBMCs), taken before the fourth cycle of nivolumab. CDR3 sequence reads: CASSSGQPANYGYTF. Written as DNA, the CDR3 is TGTGCCAGCAGTTCCGGACAGCCGGCTAACTATGGCTACACCTTC.